A selection of T cell receptor beta chains follows, all from one sample in a study of T-cell reconstitution after alpha-beta-depleted transplantation in children. Each CDR3 protein gets one entry after TCRdb re-called the PCR reads with MiXCR. The sample contains a few hundred thousand distinct CDR3 sequences, 10% of which appear only once. This material consisted of PBMCs, taken before TCRalphabeta/CD19-depleted stem cell transplant. These receptors were taken from a boy under two years old with acute myeloid leukemia, due to receive a stem cell transplant. CDR3s include the opening cysteine and the closing phenylalanine or tryptophan. The D gene is left open where the match is weak. The size of a clone is reported for some rows only, either as once, few or many, or as a class for expanded clones.

>TRBV20-1|TRBJ2-7|15|NA|many
TGCAGTGCTAGAGATCTGGCGGGCAACTCCTACGAGCAGTACTTC
CSARDLAGNSYEQYF
>TRBV7-2|TRBJ2-2|17|TRBD2|NA
TGTGCCAGCAGCCGGACGACTAGCGGGGGAGGCGCCGGGGAGCTGTTTTTT
CASSRTTSGGGAGELFF
>TRBV5-4|TRBJ2-2|15|TRBD2|few
TGTGCCAGCAGCTGGACTAGCGAGAACACCGGGGAGCTGTTTTTT
CASSWTSENTGELFF
>TRBV25-1|TRBJ2-5|14|NA|many
TGTGCCAGCAGTGATGACCGGGATCAAGAGACCCAGTACTTC
CASSDDRDQETQYF
>TRBV10-3|TRBJ2-7|13|NA|many
TGTGCCATCAGTGGGAGCGAGCCCTACGAGCAGTACTTC
CAISGSEPYEQYF
>TRBV7-9|TRBJ2-3|15|TRBD2|many
TGTGCCAGCAGCTTCCAGCTAGCGGGAACCGATACGCAGTATTTT
CASSFQLAGTDTQYF
>TRBV11-2|TRBJ2-5|13|NA|NA
TGTGCCAGCAGCTACGTCGGAGAAGAGACCCAGTACTTC
CASSYVGEETQYF
>TRBV20-1|TRBJ2-2|16|NA|few
TGCAGTGCTAGAGCTCTACTAGTTCCAACGGCCGGGGAGCTGTTTTTT
CSARALLVPTAGELFF
>TRBV12-3/TRBV12-4|TRBJ2-1|17|NA|many
TGTGCCAGCAGTCTGACTAGGTCTAGCCCCTCCTACAATGAGCAGTTCTTC
CASSLTRSSPSYNEQFF
>TRBV11-2|TRBJ2-3|14|TRBD1|NA
TGTGCCAGCAGCCCAACAGGGGTTACAGATCCGCAGTATTTT
CASSPTGVTDPQYF
>TRBV30|TRBJ1-1|12|NA|many
TGTGCCTGTTCGCCAATGAACACTGAAGCTTTCTTT
CACSPMNTEAFF
>TRBV10-3|TRBJ1-1|13|NA|many
TGTGCCATCGGTGGGTCGTCGGCCTCTGAAGCTTTCTTT
CAIGGSSASEAFF
>TRBV6-1|TRBJ1-5|14|NA|many
TGTGCCAGCAGCCCCGCAGGGCGCAATCAGCCCCAGCATTTT
CASSPAGRNQPQHF
>TRBV24-1|TRBJ2-1|14|NA|few
TGTGCCACCAGTGACCGGGGGTCCTACAATGAGCAGTTCTTC
CATSDRGSYNEQFF
>TRBV5-6|TRBJ1-3|16|TRBD1|NA
TGTGCCAGCAGCACAGGGGGCTCGTACTCTGGAAACACCATATATTTT
CASSTGGSYSGNTIYF
>TRBV28|TRBJ1-1|15|NA|many
TGTGCCAGCAGTTCCCCGACAGGCTCTGGCACTGAAGCTTTCTTT
CASSSPTGSGTEAFF
>TRBV27|TRBJ1-2|12|NA|many
TGTGCCAGCAGTTCGGGGCCTGATGGCTACACCTTC
CASSSGPDGYTF
>TRBV11-2|TRBJ2-1|16|TRBD2|many
TGTGCCAGCAGCCCGGGACTAGCGGGAGACTACAATGAGCAGTTCTTC
CASSPGLAGDYNEQFF
>TRBV6-1|TRBJ2-5|16|NA|many
TGTGCCAGCAGTGACGGTCAGGGGCGATATGTAGAGACCCAGTACTTC
CASSDGQGRYVETQYF
>TRBV12-3/TRBV12-4|TRBJ1-2|15|NA|many
TGTGCCAGCGGGCCTCGGGGGGTAGCTAACTATGGCTACACCTTC
CASGPRGVANYGYTF
>TRBV30|TRBJ2-3|15|TRBD2|NA
TGTGCCTGGAGTTTCCCGGGGGGGCATGTAGATACGCAGTATTTT
CAWSFPGGHVDTQYF
>TRBV7-8|TRBJ2-7|14|NA|many
TGTGCCAGCAGCTCATTAGGCTACTCCTACGAGCAGTACTTC
CASSSLGYSYEQYF
>TRBV6-1|TRBJ2-6|17|TRBD2|NA
TGTGCCAGCAGTGAAGATGGGGGGGGTGGTGGGGCCAACGTCCTGACTTTC
CASSEDGGGGGANVLTF